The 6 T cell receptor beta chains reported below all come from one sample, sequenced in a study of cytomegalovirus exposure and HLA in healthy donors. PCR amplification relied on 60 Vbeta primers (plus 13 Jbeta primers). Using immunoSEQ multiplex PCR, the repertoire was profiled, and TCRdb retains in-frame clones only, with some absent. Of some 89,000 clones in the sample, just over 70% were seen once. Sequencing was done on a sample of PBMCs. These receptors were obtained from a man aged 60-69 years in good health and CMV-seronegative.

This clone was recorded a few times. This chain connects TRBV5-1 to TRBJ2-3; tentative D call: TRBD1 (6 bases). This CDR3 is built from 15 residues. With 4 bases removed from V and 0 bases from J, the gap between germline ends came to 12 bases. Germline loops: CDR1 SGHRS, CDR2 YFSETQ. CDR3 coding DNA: TGCGCCAGCAGCGACGGACAGCCTAGCACAGATACGCAGTATTTT. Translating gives CASSDGQPSTDTQYF. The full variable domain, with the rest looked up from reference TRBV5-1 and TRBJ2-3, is KAGVTQTPRYLIKTRGQQVTLSCSPISGHRSVSWYQQTPGQGLQFLFEYFSETQRNKGNFPGRFSGRQFSNSRSEMNVSTLELGDSALYLCASSDGQPSTDTQYFGPGTRLTVL.

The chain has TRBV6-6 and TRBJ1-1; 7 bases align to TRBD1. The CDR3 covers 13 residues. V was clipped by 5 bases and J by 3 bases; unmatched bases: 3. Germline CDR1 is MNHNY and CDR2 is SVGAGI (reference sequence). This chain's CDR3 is CASSLGQDTEAFF. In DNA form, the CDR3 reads TGTGCCAGCAGTCTCGGACAGGACACTGAAGCTTTCTTT.

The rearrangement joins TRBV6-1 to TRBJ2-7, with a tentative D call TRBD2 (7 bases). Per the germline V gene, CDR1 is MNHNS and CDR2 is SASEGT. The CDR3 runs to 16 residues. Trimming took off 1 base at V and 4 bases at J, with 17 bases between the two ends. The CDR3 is CASSEGRGAGIYEQYF. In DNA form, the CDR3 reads TGTGCCAGCAGTGAAGGACGGGGGGCCGGGATTTACGAGCAGTACTTC.

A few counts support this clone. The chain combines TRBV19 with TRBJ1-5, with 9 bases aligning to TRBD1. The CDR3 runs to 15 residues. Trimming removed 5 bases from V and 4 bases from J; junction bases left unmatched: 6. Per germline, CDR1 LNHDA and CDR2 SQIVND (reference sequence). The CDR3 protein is CASSVPGTGNQPQHF. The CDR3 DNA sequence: TGTGCCAGTAGTGTTCCCGGGACAGGGAATCAGCCCCAGCATTTT.

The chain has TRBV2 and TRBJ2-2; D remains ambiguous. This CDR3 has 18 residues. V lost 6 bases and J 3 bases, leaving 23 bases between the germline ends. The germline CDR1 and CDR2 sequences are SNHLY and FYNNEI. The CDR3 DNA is TGTGCCAGCAGGCCCCTCTCCGTAGTCGATACGGACACCGGGGAGCTGTTTTTT. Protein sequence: CASRPLSVVDTDTGELFF.

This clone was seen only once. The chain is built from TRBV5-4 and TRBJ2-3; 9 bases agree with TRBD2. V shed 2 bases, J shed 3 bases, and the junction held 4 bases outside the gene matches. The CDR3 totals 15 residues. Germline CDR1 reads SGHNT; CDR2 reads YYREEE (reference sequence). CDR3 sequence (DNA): TGTGCCAGCAGCTTTAGCGGGGGAGGGACAGATACGCAGTATTTT. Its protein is CASSFSGGGTDTQYF.